The 32 T cell receptor beta chains below come from one sample, sequenced in a study of T cell responses to AZD1222 COVID-19 vaccine. This table comes from immunoSEQ multiplex PCR, and its TCRdb copy is limited to in-frame clones, with some not included. The sample lists tens of thousands of clones, 85% seen once, with roughly an eighth in the top ten. The source material was peripheral blood, sampled on day 0 of AZD1222 vaccination. The receptors shown here come from an adult in good health.

The genes are TRBV28 and TRBJ2-7; 12 bases are a match to TRBD1. Per the germline V gene, CDR1 is MDHEN and CDR2 is SYDVKM. Trimming cost V 2 bases and J 5 bases; bases outside gene matches: 7. This CDR3 has 16 amino acids. The CDR3 loop is CASSLPGQGARDEQYF. CDR3 DNA sequence: TGTGCCAGCAGTTTACCGGGACAGGGGGCCAGGGACGAGCAGTACTTC.

This rearrangement joins TRBV6-2 or TRBV6-3 to TRBJ2-7, with TRBD2 matching over 10 bases. V gave up 2 bases and J gave up 2 bases; unmatched junction bases: 3. CDR1 and CDR2 from the germline V gene are MNHEY and SVGEGT. This CDR3 has 15 residues. Written as DNA, the CDR3 is TGTGCCAGCAGTTACCTAGCGGGGGACGCCTACGAGCAGTACTTC. It specifies CASSYLAGDAYEQYF.

The genes are TRBV5-8 and TRBJ2-5, with D unclear. This CDR3 has 16 amino acids. Germline V gene sequence: CDR1 SGHTS, CDR2 YDEGEE. The ends were cut back, 0 bases at V and 4 bases at J, with 16 bases in the middle. CDR3 amino acids: CASSLAAADPGETQYF. For the CDR3, the DNA is TGTGCCAGCAGCTTGGCCGCGGCGGACCCAGGAGAGACCCAGTACTTC.

This chain joins TRBV5-8 and TRBJ2-5, with D possibly being TRBD2 (7 bases). V lost 0 bases, J lost 7 bases, and 13 bases lay in between. The CDR3 is 14 residues long. Germline values: CDR1 SGHTS, CDR2 YDEGEE. The CDR3: CASSLDRGGWTQYF. CDR3 DNA: TGTGCCAGCAGCTTGGATAGGGGGGGTTGGACCCAGTACTTC. Complete variable domain (other parts from reference TRBV5-8 and TRBJ2-5): EAGVTQSPTHLIKTRGQQATLRCSPISGHTSVYWYQQALGLGLQFLLWYDEGEERNRGNFPPRFSGRQFPNYSSELNVNALELEDSALYLCASSLDRGGWTQYFGPGTRLLVL.

This chain uses TRBV5-4 with TRBJ2-7, with D maybe TRBD2 (5 bases). Germline CDR1 SGHNT, CDR2 YYREEE (reference sequence). Trimming removed 5 bases at V and 0 bases at J, with 15 bases between. This CDR3 spans 15 amino acids. CDR3 DNA sequence: TGTGCCAGCAGTCCCCCGCGAGGGAGCTCCTACGAGCAGTACTTC. Its protein product is CASSPPRGSSYEQYF.

The genes are TRBV7-3 and TRBJ2-5, with 7 bases identical to TRBD1. The CDR3 runs to 16 residues. CDR1 is SGHTA and CDR2 is FQGTGA in the germline V gene. V was clipped by 2 bases and J by 2 bases; unmatched bases: 8. Here the CDR3 DNA reads TGTGCCAGCAGCTTATATGCAGGGGGAATTCAAGAGACCCAGTACTTC. It yields the protein CASSLYAGGIQETQYF.

This clone was detected only a few times. This rearrangement joins TRBV6-2 or TRBV6-3 to TRBJ2-2; TRBD1 matches 9 bases. Germline V lookup: CDR1 MNHEY, CDR2 SVGEGT. CDR3 length: 18 residues. Unmatched junction bases numbered 12, after V lost 2 bases and J lost 5 bases. CDR3 in DNA: TGTGCCAGCAGTTACCCGTCGGGACAGGGTACTCGGACCGGGGAGCTGTTTTTT. It codes for CASSYPSGQGTRTGELFF.

The chain joins TRBV9 to TRBJ1-2, with TRBD1 matching over 9 bases. V was clipped by 4 bases and J by 1 base; unmatched bases: 8. Germline V gives CDR1 SGDLS, CDR2 YYNGEE. This CDR3 contains 16 residues. The CDR3 loop reads CASSLGTGSGNYGYTF. The CDR3, as DNA: TGTGCCAGCAGCCTTGGGACAGGGTCGGGTAACTATGGCTACACCTTC.

This clone was seen a single time. V is TRBV7-8 and J is TRBJ1-1; D remains ambiguous. Deletions cut 2 bases from V and 1 base from J, with 5 bases between. Germline V lookup: CDR1 SGHVS, CDR2 FQNEAQ. The CDR3 runs 13 residues. In DNA, the CDR3 is TGTGCCAGCAGCTTAACTAAGAACACTGAAGCTTTCTTT. It translates to CASSLTKNTEAFF. Full variable domain (remainder filled in from reference TRBV7-8 and TRBJ1-1): GAGVSQSPRYKVAKRGQDVALRCDPISGHVSLFWYQQALGQGPEFLTYFQNEAQLDKSGLPSDRFFAERPEGSVSTLKIQRTQQEDSAVYLCASSLTKNTEAFFGQGTRLTVV.

The chain uses TRBV5-4 and TRBJ1-1; TRBD1 aligns across 11 bases. J was trimmed by 2 bases and V by 2 bases; bases with no gene match: 8. This CDR3 region has 17 residues. Germline V gene lookup returns CDR1 SGHNT and CDR2 YYREEE (reference sequence). CDR3 sequence: CASSLPPGTGGNTEAFF. CDR3 in DNA: TGTGCCAGCAGCTTACCCCCCGGGACAGGGGGTAACACTGAAGCTTTCTTT.

This clone was observed a single time. The chain has TRBV19 and TRBJ1-2; no reliable D call. The germline gives CDR1 LNHDA, CDR2 SQIVND (reference sequence). This CDR3 comprises 13 residues. Trimming shortened V by 7 bases and J by 5 bases, and 14 bases separated the two germline ends. CDR3 nucleotide sequence: TGTGCCAGTAAAGCCGGGGAAGAATATGGCTACACCTTC. Encoded protein: CASKAGEEYGYTF.

The J gene is TRBJ2-7, the V gene TRBV27; D possibly corresponds to TRBD2 (5 bases). V was shortened by 6 bases and J by 3 bases, with 9 bases between the two germline ends. The length of the CDR3 is 12 residues. CDR1 is MNHEY, CDR2 SMNVEV, per germline (reference sequence). CDR3: CASSPGGYEQYF. CDR3 nucleotide sequence: TGTGCCAGCAGCCCAGGAGGCTACGAGCAGTACTTC.

The chain employs TRBV7-9 and TRBJ1-4, with D perhaps TRBD1 (6 bases). V lost 5 bases to trimming and J lost 1 base, with 14 bases between them. The CDR3 spans 16 residues. Germline lookup yields CDR1 SEHNR and CDR2 FQNEAQ (reference sequence). CDR3 sequence: CASSPGDTRTNEKLFF. CDR3 bases: TGTGCCAGCAGCCCGGGGGACACCCGAACTAATGAAAAACTGTTTTTT.

This clone is classed as medium-sized (0.01 to 0.1%). J is TRBJ1-3 and V is TRBV9, with 7 bases that match TRBD1. This CDR3 is built from 16 residues. CDR1 SGDLS and CDR2 YYNGEE come from the germline V gene. Germline trimming cut 6 bases from V and 0 bases from J; bases unmatched to any gene: 9. In DNA, the CDR3 is TGTGCCAGCAACCCGGGACAGTTAAGCTCTGGAAACACCATATATTTT. Translation: CASNPGQLSSGNTIYF.

The J gene is TRBJ2-5, the V gene TRBV19; 7 nucleotides match TRBD2. The germline V gene has CDR1 LNHDA and CDR2 SQIVND (reference sequence). Trimming removed 5 bases from V and 7 bases from J; junction bases left unmatched: 7. The CDR3 covers 13 residues. This chain's CDR3 is CASSFSGEGTQYF. The CDR3 region has the DNA TGTGCCAGTAGTTTCAGCGGGGAAGGGACCCAGTACTTC. The entire variable domain, with the rest obtained from reference TRBV19 and TRBJ2-5, is as follows: DGGITQSPKYLFRKEGQNVTLSCEQNLNHDAMYWYRQDPGQGLRLIYYSQIVNDFQKGDIAEGYSVSREKKESFPLTVTSAQKNPTAFYLCASSFSGEGTQYFGPGTRLLVL.

The chain combines TRBV19 with TRBJ2-2, with TRBD1 as a possible D gene (5 bases). V was cut by 5 bases and J by 0 bases, with 7 bases left in between. Germline V gives CDR1 LNHDA, CDR2 SQIVND (reference sequence). The length of the CDR3 is 14 residues. The CDR3 region has the DNA TGTGCCAGTAGTGAGACAGCGAACACCGGGGAGCTGTTTTTT. Translation: CASSETANTGELFF.

The gene calls are TRBV28 and TRBJ1-4, with 7 bases matching TRBD1. This CDR3 is 15 amino acids long. Trimming at V came to 3 bases and at J to 6 bases, leaving 7 bases not matched to a gene. Germline values: CDR1 MDHEN, CDR2 SYDVKM. As DNA, the CDR3 is TGTGCCAGCAGTTTGGGCGGGACAGACGATGAAAAACTGTTTTTT. Its protein product is CASSLGGTDDEKLFF.

This chain uses TRBV4-3 with TRBJ1-1, with D unresolved. CDR1 and CDR2 from the germline V gene are LGHNA and YSLEER. The CDR3 loop spans 13 amino acids. Trimming left V 4 bases short and J 7 bases short, with 13 bases between. The CDR3 protein is CASSLTAGNEAFF. CDR3 nucleotides: TGCGCCAGCAGCCTAACCGCGGGAAATGAAGCTTTCTTT.

This clone was found once. The chain employs TRBV10-2 and TRBJ1-4, with a tentative D call TRBD1 (5 bases). The CDR3 is made up of 15 amino acids. Germline lookup yields CDR1 WSHSY and CDR2 SAAADI. V was clipped by 3 bases and J by 0 bases, with 8 bases between them. For the CDR3, the DNA is TGCGCCAGCAGTGACAGGGCGACAACTAATGAAAAACTGTTTTTT. This encodes CASSDRATTNEKLFF.

V usage is TRBV29-1 and J usage is TRBJ2-3; the D is unclear. The V end lost 4 bases, the J end lost 5 bases, and 4 bases lay between the germline ends. There are 10 residues in the CDR3. Germline values: CDR1 SQVTM, CDR2 ANQGSEA. CDR3 residues: CSVGIDTQYF. The CDR3 nucleotides are TGCAGCGTTGGTATAGATACGCAGTATTTT.

The genes are TRBV6-4 and TRBJ1-1; 8 bases map to TRBD1. The CDR3 is made up of 13 amino acids. Germline V CDR1 and CDR2: MRHNA, SNTAGT. V lost 3 bases to trimming and J lost 10 bases; unmatched junction nucleotides: 7. In DNA form, the CDR3 reads TGTGCCAGCAGTGAAGGCACAGGGGGAGTAGCTTTCTTT. It translates to CASSEGTGGVAFF.

The chain combines TRBV12-3 or TRBV12-4 with TRBJ1-5, with D possibly TRBD1 on 6 matching bases. The CDR3 runs to 13 residues. V was trimmed by 6 bases and J by 7 bases, leaving 13 bases between them. In DNA form, the CDR3 reads TGTGCCAGCAGCACCTCGGGGGGCCAGCCCCAGCATTTT. Translated, it gives CASSTSGGQPQHF.

CDR3 sequence (DNA): TGTGCCAGCAGCTTAGAAGGGACTAGCTCGGCAGATACGCAGTATTTT. Translating gives CASSLEGTSSADTQYF. The chain uses TRBV7-2 and TRBJ2-3; TRBD2 agrees at 9 bases. The ends lost 1 base at V and 4 bases at J; junction bases unmatched: 6. The CDR3 runs 16 residues. The germline V gene has CDR1 SGHTA and CDR2 FQGNSA.

The CDR3 sequence is CASSQGRGRNTEAFF. CDR3 sequence (DNA): TGCGCCAGCAGCCAAGGGAGGGGGCGCAACACTGAAGCTTTCTTT. The chain couples TRBV4-3 to TRBJ1-1, with 7 bases fitting TRBD1. This CDR3 has 15 amino acids. With V trimmed by 1 base and J by 2 bases, 4 bases remained unmatched. Germline loops: CDR1 LGHNA, CDR2 YSLEER.

This sequence joins TRBV25-1 and TRBJ2-1; 11 nucleotides align to TRBD2. With V trimmed by 11 bases and J by 11 bases, 17 bases remained unmatched. The length of the CDR3 is 15 residues. Germline assignment: CDR1 MGHDK and CDR2 SYGVNS. The CDR3, as DNA: TGTGCCTCCCAGGCGGGCATCGGACTAGCGGGTAAGCAGTTCTTC. It is translated as CASQAGIGLAGKQFF.

This chain uses TRBV19 with TRBJ2-1; 7 positions match TRBD1. The CDR3 is made up of 17 amino acids. The V gene end was trimmed by 4 bases and the J gene end by 0 bases; junction bases not matched to a gene: 9. CDR1 and CDR2 (germline): LNHDA, SQIVND (reference sequence). The CDR3 nucleotides read TGTGCCAGTAGTAGTTATCACCGGGACAGCTCCTACAATGAGCAGTTCTTC. Protein: CASSSYHRDSSYNEQFF.

The V call is TRBV6-5, the J call TRBJ1-2; a weak D match, TRBD1 (5 bases). The germline V gene has CDR1 MNHEY and CDR2 SVGAGI. V was cut by 2 bases and J by 6 bases, with 13 bases left in between. The CDR3 sequence is 14 residues long. The CDR3 loop reads CASSYQGKSNGYTF. The CDR3 DNA follows: TGTGCCAGCAGTTACCAGGGAAAGAGCAATGGCTACACCTTC.

This clone was picked up one time. The CDR3 spells CASSDSSSRVSASTDTQYF. CDR3 sequence (DNA): TGTGCCAGCAGTGACTCGAGTTCCAGGGTAAGTGCTAGCACAGATACGCAGTATTTT. The chain carries TRBV6-4 and TRBJ2-3; the D gene is possibly TRBD1 (5 bases). The germline V gene encodes CDR1 MRHNA and CDR2 SNTAGT. CDR3 length equals 19 residues. The ends were cut back, 0 bases at V and 0 bases at J, with 19 bases in the middle.

The chain combines TRBV10-3 with TRBJ1-1; the match to TRBD1 covers 10 bases. With V trimmed by 10 bases and J by 8 bases, 7 bases remained unmatched. Germline loops: CDR1 ENHRY, CDR2 SYGVKD. The CDR3 totals 12 residues. DNA of the CDR3: TGTGCCACGCAGCCGGGACAGGGGGAAGCTTTCTTT. As protein: CATQPGQGEAFF.

The CDR3, as DNA: TGTGCCAGCAGTGATCTGGGACAGGGCCAAGAGACCCAGTACTTC. Encoded protein: CASSDLGQGQETQYF. The chain has TRBV2 and TRBJ2-5; TRBD1 aligns across 9 bases. Germline CDR1 is SNHLY and CDR2 is FYNNEI. Germline trimming cut 3 bases from V and 1 base from J; bases unmatched to any gene: 3. The CDR3 covers 15 residues.

A few counts support this clone. V gene TRBV7-2 combines with J gene TRBJ1-4; no clear D. Trimming shortened V by 5 bases and J by 0 bases, and 10 bases separated the two germline ends. CDR1 and CDR2 from the germline V gene are SGHTA and FQGNSA. The CDR3 covers 15 residues. In DNA, the CDR3 is TGTGCCAGCAGCCCCGGAACTGCAACTAATGAAAAACTGTTTTTT. Amino acids: CASSPGTATNEKLFF.

The genes are TRBV18 and TRBJ1-4; weak D call: TRBD1 (5 bases). This CDR3 comprises 16 residues. Germline-derived CDR1 and CDR2 are KGHSH and LQKENI. Trimming removed 5 bases at V and 0 bases at J, with 13 bases between. As DNA, the CDR3 is TGTGCCAGCTCAAGGGGCAGCCCTGCAACTAATGAAAAACTGTTTTTT. This encodes CASSRGSPATNEKLFF.